This T cell receptor (beta chain) was sequenced for a study of blood T cell repertoires in COVID-19. The wider study: Researchers got acute and convalescent COVID-19 samples from the United States, Italy and Spain.

In the study's own analysis: Reference gene primer amplification in the assay estimated nucleated cell counts. TCRdb's table, derived via immunoSEQ multiplex PCR, lists solely in-frame clones and lacks some. The D gene and trimming were derived from the DNA, and the V and J assignments and clone size from that table. Of tens of thousands of clones detected, 85% to 90% appear once; the ten largest clones hold about 6.5%. The CDR3 length is 14 residues. Germline CDR1 and CDR2: SGHTS and YDEGEE. V was cut by 4 bases and J by 4 bases, with 11 bases left in between. Followed longitudinally, the Seattle patients had been enrolled during active infection.

The chain combines TRBV5-8 with TRBJ1-4; no reliable D call. The TCR sequence derives from a woman in her fifties or sixties with COVID-19, enrolled during active disease. Sequencing was performed on peripheral blood. The CDR3 DNA sequence: TGTGCCAGCAGCCGGAGCCTTTATAATGAAAAACTGTTTTTT. Residues: CASSRSLYNEKLFF. The full variable domain, rest sourced from reference TRBV5-8 and TRBJ1-4, is EAGVTQSPTHLIKTRGQQATLRCSPISGHTSVYWYQQALGLGLQFLLWYDEGEERNRGNFPPRFSGRQFPNYSSELNVNALELEDSALYLCASSRSLYNEKLFFGSGTQLSVL.